What follows are 19 T cell receptor beta chains derived from one specimen sequenced in a study of breast tumors, draining lymph nodes, adjacent tissues. The lymph nodes were axillary draining lymph nodes from breast cancer patients. One entry per CDR3 protein, called by TCRdb with MiXCR from the multiplex PCR reads. The profile shows 150,000 to 200,000 distinct CDR3 sequences, about 30% of them singletons. Sequencing used axillary lymph node tissue. The source is a female donor with breast cancer. Some clones in this sample may be carry-over from other donors' samples.

With regard to this clonotype: This may be a read error, as it is one base from a much larger clone. CDR3 sequence reads: CASSHPGQAYNEPFF. The CDR3 DNA is TGTGCCAGCAGCCACCCGGGACAGGCCTACAATGAGCCGTTCTTC. The V call is TRBV14, the J call TRBJ2-1; 8 nucleotides agree with TRBD1. The CDR3 has 15 amino acids. In germline, CDR1 is SGHDN, CDR2 FVKESK.

The gene calls are TRBV15 and TRBJ2-5; TRBD2 agrees at 7 bases. Germline CDR1 LNHNV, CDR2 YYDKDF (reference sequence). The CDR3 is made up of 14 amino acids. V was pared by 0 bases and J by 8 bases, with 6 bases of the junction left unmatched. This CDR3 reads CATSRDSGGETQYF. As DNA, the CDR3 is TGTGCCACCAGCAGAGATTCGGGGGGTGAAACCCAGTACTTC.

The J gene is TRBJ2-7, the V gene TRBV19, with TRBD2 as a possible D gene (5 bases). The V and J ends lost 3 bases and 2 bases respectively, with 20 bases between them. Germline V gene lookup returns CDR1 LNHDA and CDR2 SQIVND (reference sequence). There are 17 residues in the CDR3. Written as DNA, the CDR3 is TGTGCCAGTAGTATCTCCGGACTGACTTATAGGACCTACGAGCAGTACTTC. Amino acid sequence: CASSISGLTYRTYEQYF. The full variable domain, its missing parts supplied by reference TRBV19 and TRBJ2-7, is DGGITQSPKYLFRKEGQNVTLSCEQNLNHDAMYWYRQDPGQGLRLIYYSQIVNDFQKGDIAEGYSVSREKKESFPLTVTSAQKNPTAFYLCASSISGLTYRTYEQYFGPGTRLTVT.

At least ten counts were recorded for this clonotype. The chain couples TRBV19 to TRBJ1-4; tentatively, D is TRBD1 (6 bases). The V gene's germline CDR1 is LNHDA and CDR2 SQIVND (reference sequence). Trimming pared 3 bases from V and 3 bases from J, leaving 14 bases between. This CDR3 has 16 residues. CDR3: CASSINYRVANEKLFF. CDR3 nucleotide sequence: TGTGCCAGTAGTATCAACTACAGGGTGGCTAATGAAAAACTGTTTTTT.

The chain carries TRBV19 and TRBJ2-2, with a weak D call TRBD2 (5 bases). CDR3 length: 13 amino acids. Germline-derived CDR1 and CDR2 are LNHDA and SQIVND (reference sequence). V shed 0 bases and J shed 13 bases, with 12 bases lying between them. The DNA of the CDR3 is TGTGCCAGTAGTATAGACGGGGTACCGGGGCTGTTTTTT. It translates to CASSIDGVPGLFF.

The chain joins TRBV20-1 to TRBJ2-7, with 7 nucleotides matching TRBD2. The J segment lost 0 bases and the V segment lost 0 bases, leaving 8 bases of the junction unmatched. Germline CDR1 DFQATT, CDR2 SNEGSKA (reference sequence). The length of the CDR3 is 16 residues. CDR3 sequence reads: CSARDLLAVSSYEQYF. CDR3 DNA sequence: TGCAGTGCTAGAGATCTGCTAGCGGTGAGCTCCTACGAGCAGTACTTC.

This clonotype has ten or more counts. The genes are TRBV7-9 and TRBJ1-4; 9 bases match TRBD1. J gave up 6 bases and V 0 bases, and 2 bases lay outside the gene matches. CDR1 and CDR2 (germline): SEHNR, FQNEAQ (reference sequence). The CDR3 sequence is 15 residues long. The CDR3 bases are TGTGCCAGCAGCTTAGCTCGGGACAGGGATGAAAAACTGTTTTTT. It is translated as CASSLARDRDEKLFF. Full variable domain (rest looked up from reference TRBV7-9 and TRBJ1-4): DTGVSQNPRHKITKRGQNVTFRCDPISEHNRLYWYRQTLGQGPEFLTYFQNEAQLEKSRLLSDRFSAERPKGSFSTLEIQRTEQGDSAMYLCASSLARDRDEKLFFGSGTQLSVL.

This clonotype was picked up many times. V gene TRBV9 combines with J gene TRBJ1-3; D gene uncertain. The CDR3 is 17 residues long. CDR1 and CDR2 from the germline V gene are SGDLS and YYNGEE. V dropped 0 bases and J dropped 2 bases, with 15 bases sitting between them. The chain's CDR3 is CASSVEVGLATGNTIYF. In DNA, the CDR3 is TGTGCCAGCAGCGTAGAGGTAGGGCTAGCCACTGGAAACACCATATATTTT. Full variable domain (rest looked up from reference TRBV9 and TRBJ1-3): DSGVTQTPKHLITATGQRVTLRCSPRSGDLSVYWYQQSLDQGLQFLIQYYNGEERAKGNILERFSAQQFPDLHSELNLSSLELGDSALYFCASSVEVGLATGNTIYFGEGSWLTVV.

At least ten counts were recorded for this clonotype. The chain uses TRBV3-1 and TRBJ2-7; D is ambiguous. The V gene lost 4 bases and the J gene lost 2 bases, with 9 bases spanning the gap. CDR1 LGHDT and CDR2 YNNKEL come from the germline V gene (reference sequence). CDR3 size: 13 residues. CDR3 bases: TGTGCCAGCAGCCTTCGACGGGCCTACGAGCAGTACTTC. Translation: CASSLRRAYEQYF.

This clonotype was counted at least ten times. This chain links TRBV10-2 with TRBJ1-2, with unresolved D. The CDR3 sequence is 11 residues long. V was shortened by 10 bases and J by 8 bases, with 14 bases between the two germline ends. Germline V CDR1 and CDR2: WSHSY, SAAADI. The CDR3 DNA sequence: TGCGCCACCGAAGGACTGGGGGGCTACACCTTC. Its translation is CATEGLGGYTF.

In its sample, this clonotype was seen many times. This chain links TRBV12-5 with TRBJ1-4; TRBD1 might be the D (6 bases). The CDR3 spans 15 residues. The V end was cut by 2 bases, the J end by 8 bases, with 15 bases between. Germline assignment: CDR1 LGHNT and CDR2 FRNRAP. This chain's CDR3 is CASGLTGGAWEKLFF. The CDR3 DNA reads as TGTGCTAGTGGTTTGACCGGGGGGGCCTGGGAAAAACTGTTTTTT.

This clonotype was seen ten or more times. The chain couples TRBV6-1 to TRBJ2-3; D is ambiguous. CDR3 length equals 15 residues. Germline V CDR1 and CDR2: MNHNS, SASEGT. Deletions cut 1 base from V and 0 bases from J, with 8 bases between. The CDR3 loop is CASSEDKTSTDTQYF. CDR3 in DNA: TGTGCCAGCAGTGAAGACAAGACTAGCACAGATACGCAGTATTTT.

As for this clonotype: Being one base from a much bigger clone, this may be a read error. The chain carries TRBV7-9 and TRBJ2-5; 10 bases line up with TRBD2. Germline V CDR1 and CDR2: SEHNR, FQNEAQ (reference sequence). The V gene end was trimmed by 8 bases and the J gene end by 7 bases; junction bases not matched to a gene: 7. The CDR3 has 13 residues. The CDR3 DNA follows: TGTGCCAGCGGTCTAGCGGGGGACGGGACCCAGTACTTC. Its translation is CASGLAGDGTQYF.

This clonotype was observed many times. The chain uses TRBV7-8 and TRBJ2-1; TRBD2 is a possible D gene (5 bases). Looked up from germline, CDR1 is SGHVS and CDR2 is FQNEAQ. Trimming took off 5 bases at V and 4 bases at J, with 12 bases between the two ends. The CDR3 consists of 14 residues. This CDR3 reads CASSPPGFYNEQFF. Here the CDR3 DNA reads TGTGCCAGCAGCCCCCCGGGATTTTACAATGAGCAGTTCTTC. The entire variable domain, with the rest obtained from reference TRBV7-8 and TRBJ2-1, is as follows: GAGVSQSPRYKVAKRGQDVALRCDPISGHVSLFWYQQALGQGPEFLTYFQNEAQLDKSGLPSDRFFAERPEGSVSTLKIQRTQQEDSAVYLCASSPPGFYNEQFFGPGTRLTVL.

This clonotype was observed a handful of times. A much larger clone lies one base from this, so it may be a read error. The chain employs TRBV5-6 and TRBJ1-6; TRBD1 might be the D (5 bases). Trimming took 7 bases from V and 8 from J, leaving 16 bases between them. The germline V gene has CDR1 SGHDT and CDR2 YYEEEE. The CDR3 covers 14 residues. As DNA, the CDR3 is TGTGCCAGCGGGAGGGGCGTCGCCTATTCACCCCTCCACTTT. This gives the protein CASGRGVAYSPLHF.

This clonotype was detected many times. This chain joins TRBV25-1 and TRBJ2-7; D call uncertain. The CDR3 covers 15 residues. Germline V lookup: CDR1 MGHDK, CDR2 SYGVNS. Trimming took off 3 bases at V and 0 bases at J, with 12 bases between the two ends. The DNA for the CDR3 is TGTGCCAGCAGTGAGCCCGGGTTGAGCTCCTACGAGCAGTACTTC. Translated, it gives CASSEPGLSSYEQYF.

A word on this clonotype: This likely comes from a read error, as the CDR3 has no conserved phenylalanine or tryptophan at its end. It is unclear where the CDR3 begins or ends on the DNA, so no DNA is shown, and the CDR3 is as TCRdb lists it. V gene TRBV7-9 combines with J gene TRBJ2-6; the table names TRBD2, a call not compared with the DNA. CDR1 is SEHNR and CDR2 is FQNEAQ in the germline V gene (reference sequence). The CDR3 is made up of 8 amino acids, end residues included. The chain's CDR3 is CASSSATS.

Many counts were recorded for this clonotype. The chain joins TRBV12-3 or TRBV12-4 to TRBJ2-2; perhaps TRBD2 as D (5 bases). The CDR3 loop spans 15 amino acids. The V end lost 2 bases, the J end lost 5 bases, and 12 bases lay between the germline ends. Written as DNA, the CDR3 is TGTGCCAGCAGTTTACAGGACGAGGGAACCGGGGAGCTGTTTTTT. It yields the protein CASSLQDEGTGELFF.

The chain links TRBV29-1 to TRBJ1-1, with D possibly matching TRBD1 (5 bases). CDR3 size: 15 residues. Germline V CDR1 and CDR2: SQVTM, ANQGSEA. Trimming shortened V by 3 bases and J by 1 base, and 15 bases separated the two germline ends. The DNA of the CDR3 is TGCAGCGTTGAGGGACGTCACGCGAGGAACACTGAAGCTTTCTTT. Translated: CSVEGRHARNTEAFF.